The TCR beta chain under discussion was sequenced for a study of blood T cells in healthy people across ages. Study outcomes and limitations: Age brought a roughly linear fall in TCR beta diversity measured per million T cells.

As concerns this clonotype: As yet, its antigen is unknown.

Healthy Caucasian individuals from Russia aged roughly 6 to 90 served as donors. Each individual donor underwent a draw of ten milliliters of peripheral blood. This CDR3 contains 18 residues. Germline V gene sequence: CDR1 LGHNA, CDR2 YNFKEQ. Together with a sample-barcoded 5' primer, a J-beta primer mix was included in a second PCR lasting about 6 to 11 cycles. Each cDNA molecule, via a template-switch adaptor with 12 random nucleotides, was tagged. One entry per CDR3 protein results from TCRdb running MiXCR on the 5' RACE reads. This sample has 1.2 million to 1.5 million distinct CDR3 sequences, with roughly 64% found just once.

Sequenced sample: blood. The chain employs TRBV4-2 and TRBJ2-4, with 15 positions matching TRBD2. The DNA matches TRBJ2-7 better at its end, which makes the J call doubtful. This clonotype was sampled from a man between 18 and 29 years old in good health. DNA for the CDR3: TGTGCCAGCAGCCAAGGGACTAGCGGGAGGGCCTCGCCCTACGAGCAGTACTTC. Translated, it gives CASSQGTSGRASPYEQYF.